Listed below are T cell receptor beta chains from one sample, sequenced in a study of T cells in Graves' hyperthyroidism and ophthalmopathy. TCRdb called the multiplex PCR reads again in MiXCR, with one record for every CDR3 protein. This table has about 280,000 distinct CDR3 sequences, under 30% appearing once. The sample was blood. The receptor source for this set is a middle-aged man with Graves' hyperthyroidism that later progressed to Graves' ophthalmopathy. Both conserved end residues are part of each CDR3. The D gene is left open where the match is weak. The size of a clone is reported for some rows only, either as once, few or many, or as a class for expanded clones.

length: 15; V: TRBV29-1; D: .; J: TRBJ1-2; size: few; DNA: TGCAGCGTTGAATTGTCGACAGCGCCGAACTATGGCTACACCTTC; CDR3: CSVELSTAPNYGYTF
length: 15; V: TRBV9; D: .; J: TRBJ2-2; size: .; DNA: TGTGCCAGCAGCGTAGTCGAGGGAAGTACCGGGGAGCTGTTTTTT; CDR3: CASSVVEGSTGELFF
length: 16; V: TRBV7-2; D: .; J: TRBJ2-5; size: .; DNA: TGTGCCAGCAGCTTAGAGGCTCCTAGGCAAGGAGTGACCCAGTACTTC; CDR3: CASSLEAPRQGVTQYF
length: 16; V: TRBV18; D: .; J: TRBJ1-1; size: few; DNA: TGTGCCAGCTCACCGTCTACGGGGACCCAAAACACTGAAGCTTTCTTT; CDR3: CASSPSTGTQNTEAFF
length: 14; V: TRBV20-1; D: .; J: TRBJ2-5; size: .; DNA: TGCAGTGCGCAAAGAGACGGCAGACAAGAGACCCAGTACTTC; CDR3: CSAQRDGRQETQYF
length: 13; V: TRBV20-1; D: .; J: TRBJ1-1; size: many; DNA: TGCAGTGCTGATCCTATGGGAAAGGGCGAAGCTTTCTTT; CDR3: CSADPMGKGEAFF
length: 14; V: TRBV20-1; D: TRBD2; J: TRBJ2-2; size: many; DNA: TGCAGTGCTGGACTAGCGGGAGCGGGCGGGGAGCTGTTTTTT; CDR3: CSAGLAGAGGELFF
length: 14; V: TRBV6-5; D: .; J: TRBJ2-7; size: many; DNA: TGTGCCAGCAGCTCCGGGGGCAGCGGCTACGAGCAGTACTTC; CDR3: CASSSGGSGYEQYF
length: 15; V: TRBV28; D: .; J: TRBJ1-1; size: .; DNA: TGTGCCAGCAGTCCCGGGACGTTCATGAACACTGAAGCTTTCTTT; CDR3: CASSPGTFMNTEAFF
length: 14; V: TRBV5-1; D: TRBD1; J: TRBJ1-1; size: many; DNA: TGCGCCAGCAGCGTATCAGGGGGTAGGACTGAAGCTTTCTTT; CDR3: CASSVSGGRTEAFF